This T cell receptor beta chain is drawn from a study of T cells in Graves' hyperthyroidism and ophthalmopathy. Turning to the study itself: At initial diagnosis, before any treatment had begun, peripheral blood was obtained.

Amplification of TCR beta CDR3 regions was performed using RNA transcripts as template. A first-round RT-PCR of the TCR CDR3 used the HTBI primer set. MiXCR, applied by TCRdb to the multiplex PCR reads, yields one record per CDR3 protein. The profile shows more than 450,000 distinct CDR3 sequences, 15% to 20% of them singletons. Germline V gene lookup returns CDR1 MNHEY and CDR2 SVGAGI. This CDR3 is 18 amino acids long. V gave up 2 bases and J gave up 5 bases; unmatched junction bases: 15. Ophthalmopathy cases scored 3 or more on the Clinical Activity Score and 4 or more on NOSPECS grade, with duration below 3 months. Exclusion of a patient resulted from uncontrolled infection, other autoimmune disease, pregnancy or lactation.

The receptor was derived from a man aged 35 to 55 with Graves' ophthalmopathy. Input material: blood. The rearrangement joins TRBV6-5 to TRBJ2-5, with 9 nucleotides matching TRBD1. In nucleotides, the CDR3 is TGTGCCAGCAGTTACGTGTTGTCATGGGGACAGGGTGTGGAGACCCAGTACTTC. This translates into CASSYVLSWGQGVETQYF.